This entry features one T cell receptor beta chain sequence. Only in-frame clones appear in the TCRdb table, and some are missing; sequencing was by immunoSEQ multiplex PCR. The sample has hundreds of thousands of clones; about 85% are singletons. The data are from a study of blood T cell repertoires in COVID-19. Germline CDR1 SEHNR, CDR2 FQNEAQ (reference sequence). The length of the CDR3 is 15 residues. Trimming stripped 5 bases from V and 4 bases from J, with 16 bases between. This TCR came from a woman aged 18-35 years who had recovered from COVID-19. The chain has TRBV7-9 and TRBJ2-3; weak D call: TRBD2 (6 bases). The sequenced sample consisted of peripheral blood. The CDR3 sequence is CASSRMDGTPDTQYF. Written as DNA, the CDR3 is TGTGCCAGCAGCCGGATGGATGGGACTCCAGATACGCAGTATTTT. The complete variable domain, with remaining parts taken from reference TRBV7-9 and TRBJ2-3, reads DTGVSQNPRHKITKRGQNVTFRCDPISEHNRLYWYRQTLGQGPEFLTYFQNEAQLEKSRLLSDRFSAERPKGSFSTLEIQRTEQGDSAMYLCASSRMDGTPDTQYFGPGTRLTVL.